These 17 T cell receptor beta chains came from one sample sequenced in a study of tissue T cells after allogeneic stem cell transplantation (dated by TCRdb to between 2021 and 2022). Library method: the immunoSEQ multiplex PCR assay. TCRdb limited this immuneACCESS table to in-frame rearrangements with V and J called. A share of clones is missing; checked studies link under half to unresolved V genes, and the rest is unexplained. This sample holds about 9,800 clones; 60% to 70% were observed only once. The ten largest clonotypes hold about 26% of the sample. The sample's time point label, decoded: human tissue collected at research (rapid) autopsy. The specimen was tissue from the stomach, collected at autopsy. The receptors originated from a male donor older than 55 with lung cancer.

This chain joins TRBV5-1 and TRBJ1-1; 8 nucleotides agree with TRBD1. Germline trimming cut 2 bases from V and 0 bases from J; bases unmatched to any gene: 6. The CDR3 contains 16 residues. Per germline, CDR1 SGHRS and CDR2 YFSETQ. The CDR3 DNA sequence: TGCGCCAGCAGCTTAGGGACAGGACAAATGAACACTGAAGCTTTCTTT. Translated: CASSLGTGQMNTEAFF. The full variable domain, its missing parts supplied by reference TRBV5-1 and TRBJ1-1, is KAGVTQTPRYLIKTRGQQVTLSCSPISGHRSVSWYQQTPGQGLQFLFEYFSETQRNKGNFPGRFSGRQFSNSRSEMNVSTLELGDSALYLCASSLGTGQMNTEAFFGQGTRLTVV.

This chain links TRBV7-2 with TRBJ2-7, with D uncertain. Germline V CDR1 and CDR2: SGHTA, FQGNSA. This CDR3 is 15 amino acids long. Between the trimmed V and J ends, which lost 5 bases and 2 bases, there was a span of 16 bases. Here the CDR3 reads CASSPSPAAAYEQYF. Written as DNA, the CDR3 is TGTGCCAGCAGCCCATCCCCTGCCGCGGCCTACGAGCAGTACTTC.

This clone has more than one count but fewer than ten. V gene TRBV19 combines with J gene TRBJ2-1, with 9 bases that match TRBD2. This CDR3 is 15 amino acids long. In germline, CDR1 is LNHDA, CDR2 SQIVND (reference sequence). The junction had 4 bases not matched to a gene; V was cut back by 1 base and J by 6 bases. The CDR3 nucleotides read TGTGCCAGTAGTATAGCCCTAGCGGGGCTCAATGAGCAGTTCTTC. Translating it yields CASSIALAGLNEQFF. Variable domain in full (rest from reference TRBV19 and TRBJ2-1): DGGITQSPKYLFRKEGQNVTLSCEQNLNHDAMYWYRQDPGQGLRLIYYSQIVNDFQKGDIAEGYSVSREKKESFPLTVTSAQKNPTAFYLCASSIALAGLNEQFFGPGTRLTVL.

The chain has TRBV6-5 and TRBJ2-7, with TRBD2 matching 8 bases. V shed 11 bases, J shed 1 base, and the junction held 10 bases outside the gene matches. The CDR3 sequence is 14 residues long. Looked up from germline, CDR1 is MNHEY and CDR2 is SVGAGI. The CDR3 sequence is CAAGGTYVSYEQYF. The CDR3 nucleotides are TGTGCCGCGGGGGGCACTTACGTTTCCTACGAGCAGTACTTC.

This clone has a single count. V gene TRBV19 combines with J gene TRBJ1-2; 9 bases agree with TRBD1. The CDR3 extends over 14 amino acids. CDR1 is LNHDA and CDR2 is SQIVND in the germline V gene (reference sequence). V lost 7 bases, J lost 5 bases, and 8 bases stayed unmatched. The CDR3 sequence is CASTRTGAGYGYTF. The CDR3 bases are TGTGCCAGTACCCGGACAGGGGCTGGGTATGGCTACACCTTC. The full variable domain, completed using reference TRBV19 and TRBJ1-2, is DGGITQSPKYLFRKEGQNVTLSCEQNLNHDAMYWYRQDPGQGLRLIYYSQIVNDFQKGDIAEGYSVSREKKESFPLTVTSAQKNPTAFYLCASTRTGAGYGYTFGSGTRLTVV.

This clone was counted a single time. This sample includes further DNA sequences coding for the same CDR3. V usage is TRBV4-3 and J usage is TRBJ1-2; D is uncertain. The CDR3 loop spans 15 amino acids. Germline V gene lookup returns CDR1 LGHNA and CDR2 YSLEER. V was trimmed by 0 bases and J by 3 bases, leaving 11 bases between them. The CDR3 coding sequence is TGCGCCAGCAGCCAAGATCGCGGCGGTTACTATGGCTACACCTTC. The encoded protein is CASSQDRGGYYGYTF.

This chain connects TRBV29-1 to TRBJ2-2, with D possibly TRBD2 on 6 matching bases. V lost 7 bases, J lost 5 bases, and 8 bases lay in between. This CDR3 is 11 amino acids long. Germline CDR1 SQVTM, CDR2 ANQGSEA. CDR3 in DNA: TGCAGCGCCCGGGGGACCGGGGAGCTGTTTTTT. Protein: CSARGTGELFF.

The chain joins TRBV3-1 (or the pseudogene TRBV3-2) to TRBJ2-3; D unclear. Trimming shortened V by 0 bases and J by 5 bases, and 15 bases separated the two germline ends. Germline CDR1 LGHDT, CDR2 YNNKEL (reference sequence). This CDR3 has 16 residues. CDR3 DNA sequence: TGTGCCAGCAGCCAAGATCTCTTACAGTTTGGAGATACGCAGTATTTT. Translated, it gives CASSQDLLQFGDTQYF.

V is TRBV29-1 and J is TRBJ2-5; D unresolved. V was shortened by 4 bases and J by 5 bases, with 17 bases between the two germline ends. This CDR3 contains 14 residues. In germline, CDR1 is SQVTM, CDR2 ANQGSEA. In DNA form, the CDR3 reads TGCAGCGTTGGGGATCTAGGGATCGCGGAGACCCAGTACTTC. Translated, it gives CSVGDLGIAETQYF.

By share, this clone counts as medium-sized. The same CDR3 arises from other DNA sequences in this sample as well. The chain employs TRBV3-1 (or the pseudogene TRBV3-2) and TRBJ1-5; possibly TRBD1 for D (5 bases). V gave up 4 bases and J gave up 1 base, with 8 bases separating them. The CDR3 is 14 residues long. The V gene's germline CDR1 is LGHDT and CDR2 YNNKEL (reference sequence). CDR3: CASSPRDSNQPQHF. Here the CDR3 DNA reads TGTGCCAGCAGCCCTCGGGACAGCAATCAGCCCCAGCATTTT.

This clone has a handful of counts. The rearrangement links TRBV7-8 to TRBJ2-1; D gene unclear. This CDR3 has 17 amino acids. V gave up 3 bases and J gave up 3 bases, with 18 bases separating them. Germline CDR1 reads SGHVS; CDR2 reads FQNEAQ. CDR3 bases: TGTGCCAGCAGCTTCCCCCGATCCGGTGTGGGCTACAATGAGCAGTTCTTC. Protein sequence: CASSFPRSGVGYNEQFF.

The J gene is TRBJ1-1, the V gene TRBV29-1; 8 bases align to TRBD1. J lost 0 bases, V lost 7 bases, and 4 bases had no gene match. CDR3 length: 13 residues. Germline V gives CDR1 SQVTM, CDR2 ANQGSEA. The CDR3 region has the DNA TGCAGCGAGTACAGGGGGTTGAACACTGAAGCTTTCTTT. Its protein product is CSEYRGLNTEAFF.

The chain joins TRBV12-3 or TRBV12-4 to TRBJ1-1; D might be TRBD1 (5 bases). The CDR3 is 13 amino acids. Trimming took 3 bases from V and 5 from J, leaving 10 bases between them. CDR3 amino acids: CASSFAGTTEAFF. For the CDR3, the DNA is TGTGCCAGCAGTTTTGCGGGGACTACTGAAGCTTTCTTT.

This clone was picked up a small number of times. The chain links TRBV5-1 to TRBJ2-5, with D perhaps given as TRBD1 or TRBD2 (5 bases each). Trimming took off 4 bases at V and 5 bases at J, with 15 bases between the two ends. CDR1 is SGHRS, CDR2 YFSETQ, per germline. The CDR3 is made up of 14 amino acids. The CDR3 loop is CASSAGAVWETQYF. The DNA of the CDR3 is TGCGCCAGCAGCGCCGGGGCAGTATGGGAGACCCAGTACTTC.

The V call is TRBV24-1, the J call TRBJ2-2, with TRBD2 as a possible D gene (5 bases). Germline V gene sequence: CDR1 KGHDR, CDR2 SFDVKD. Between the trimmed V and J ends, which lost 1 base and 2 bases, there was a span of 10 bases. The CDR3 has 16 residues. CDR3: CATSDFSARNTGELFF. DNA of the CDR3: TGTGCCACCAGTGATTTTAGCGCCCGTAACACCGGGGAGCTGTTTTTT.

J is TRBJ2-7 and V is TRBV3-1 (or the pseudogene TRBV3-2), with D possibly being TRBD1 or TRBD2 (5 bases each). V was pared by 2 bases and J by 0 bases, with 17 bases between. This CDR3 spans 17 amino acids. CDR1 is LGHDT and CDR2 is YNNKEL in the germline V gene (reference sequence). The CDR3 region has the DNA TGTGCCAGCAGCCAAAGGGACGGATACCCCAGCTCCTACGAGCAGTACTTC. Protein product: CASSQRDGYPSSYEQYF.

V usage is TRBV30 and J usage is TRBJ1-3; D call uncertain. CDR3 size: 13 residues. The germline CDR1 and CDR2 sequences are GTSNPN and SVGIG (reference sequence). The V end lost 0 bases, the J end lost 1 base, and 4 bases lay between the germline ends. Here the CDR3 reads CAWSVGSGNTIYF. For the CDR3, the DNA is TGTGCCTGGAGTGTAGGATCTGGAAACACCATATATTTT.